The 27 T cell receptor beta chains in this list originate from one sample, sequenced in a study of shared T cell receptors in the human thymus. Assay: immunoSEQ multiplex PCR; the TCRdb copy retains only in-frame clones and omits some. The sample includes 600,000 or so clones, roughly 86% of them seen just once. These data are also associated with another study on human thymus T cells.

Material for sequencing was thymocytes. The origin of the receptors is a boy less than two years old with a congenital heart defect.

The V call is TRBV14, the J call TRBJ2-7, with TRBD2 matching 8 bases. Germline values: CDR1 SGHDN, CDR2 FVKESK. The CDR3 runs 16 residues. With V trimmed by 2 bases and J by 5 bases, 11 bases remained unmatched. The CDR3 loop reads CASSQSTGLAVHEQYF. The CDR3 bases are TGTGCCAGCAGCCAATCGACAGGACTAGCAGTCCACGAGCAGTACTTC.

V and J are TRBV29-1 and TRBJ1-2, with TRBD1 as a possible D gene (6 bases). There are 14 residues in the CDR3. Germline assignment: CDR1 SQVTM and CDR2 ANQGSEA. The ends were cut back, 2 bases at V and 7 bases at J, with 17 bases in the middle. CDR3 sequence (DNA): TGCAGCGTTGAAAAGGTGGGGGGGCTATTTGGCTACACCTTC. Translating gives CSVEKVGGLFGYTF.

The chain links TRBV5-6 to TRBJ1-2; D uncertain. Trimming stripped 2 bases from V and 6 bases from J, with 17 bases between. CDR3 length: 15 amino acids. Germline CDR1 SGHDT, CDR2 YYEEEE. The CDR3: CASSFLMYSADGYTF. CDR3 bases: TGTGCCAGCAGCTTTTTAATGTACAGTGCAGATGGCTACACCTTC.

This sequence joins TRBV4-3 and TRBJ2-1; D call uncertain. The CDR3 sequence is 15 residues long. Germline V CDR1 and CDR2: LGHNA, YSLEER. Trimming took 4 bases from V and 2 from J, leaving 12 bases between them. The CDR3 sequence is CASSPLGVPYNEQFF. CDR3 nucleotides: TGCGCCAGCAGCCCCCTAGGTGTCCCCTACAATGAGCAGTTCTTC.

The chain recombines TRBV7-2 with TRBJ1-1; a weak D match, TRBD1 (5 bases). This CDR3 region has 14 residues. V was shortened by 1 base and J by 8 bases, with 14 bases between the two germline ends. The V gene's germline CDR1 is SGHTA and CDR2 FQGNSA. CDR3 sequence: CASSLVGPRGEAFF. The CDR3 DNA reads TGTGCCAGCAGCTTAGTGGGTCCTAGGGGCGAAGCTTTCTTT.

As regards this clone: The sample has other DNA sequences that encode this CDR3 too. The chain combines TRBV28 with TRBJ1-2; D possibly corresponds to TRBD1 (5 bases). CDR3 length: 13 amino acids. Trimming removed 4 bases at V and 3 bases at J, with 9 bases between. Per the germline V gene, CDR1 is MDHEN and CDR2 is SYDVKM. CDR3 sequence (DNA): TGTGCCAGCAGTTCCCCAGGGTACTATGGCTACACCTTC. Protein sequence: CASSSPGYYGYTF.

This rearrangement joins TRBV19 to TRBJ1-1; D perhaps matches TRBD1 (5 bases). Trimming removed 5 bases from V and 6 bases from J, with 10 bases in between. Germline CDR1 LNHDA, CDR2 SQIVND (reference sequence). The CDR3 extends over 12 amino acids. The CDR3 DNA reads as TGTGCCAGTAGTGATGGACACTCTGAAGCTTTCTTT. Translation: CASSDGHSEAFF.

V is TRBV14 and J is TRBJ2-3, with 9 bases identical to TRBD2. CDR3 length: 18 amino acids. The trim removed 3 bases at V and 3 bases at J, leaving 13 bases unmatched. Germline CDR1 SGHDN, CDR2 FVKESK. As DNA, the CDR3 is TGTGCCAGCAGCCAGGGCGGGACTAGCCAATACCCTACAGATACGCAGTATTTT. Translated, it gives CASSQGGTSQYPTDTQYF.

This chain connects TRBV9 to TRBJ2-3, with D possibly matching TRBD2 (7 bases). V lost 0 bases and J 2 bases, leaving 10 bases between the germline ends. The CDR3 is made up of 15 amino acids. CDR1 and CDR2 from the germline V gene are SGDLS and YYNGEE. In DNA form, the CDR3 reads TGTGCCAGCAGCGTAGGAGGGGGGGACACAGATACGCAGTATTTT. Translated, it gives CASSVGGGDTDTQYF.

The gene calls are TRBV15 and TRBJ1-1; D gene ambiguous. The germline V and J ends were trimmed by 1 base and 0 bases, with 21 bases remaining between them. The germline V gene has CDR1 LNHNV and CDR2 YYDKDF (reference sequence). The length of the CDR3 is 19 residues. CDR3 DNA sequence: TGTGCCACCAGCAGAGGGTCGGTTCAGAGGAGAGGGCTGAACACTGAAGCTTTCTTT. Encoded protein: CATSRGSVQRRGLNTEAFF.

The chain joins TRBV5-1 to TRBJ2-7; TRBD2 is a possible D gene (5 bases). Germline CDR1 is SGHRS and CDR2 is YFSETQ. The ends were cut back, 0 bases at V and 5 bases at J, with 12 bases in the middle. The CDR3 length is 14 residues. CDR3: CASSLARDLHEQYF. The CDR3 DNA is TGCGCCAGCAGCTTGGCCCGGGATCTCCACGAGCAGTACTTC.

This chain connects TRBV5-1 to TRBJ2-5; the match to TRBD2 covers 8 bases. Germline V gives CDR1 SGHRS, CDR2 YFSETQ. J lost 0 bases, V lost 6 bases, and 10 bases had no gene match. The CDR3 is 16 residues long. The CDR3: CASTRDERGYQETQYF. Written as DNA, the CDR3 is TGCGCCAGCACCCGGGATGAGCGGGGGTACCAAGAGACCCAGTACTTC.

V and J are TRBV4-1 and TRBJ2-3, with D possibly TRBD1 on 6 matching bases. Trimming shortened V by 1 base and J by 2 bases, and 7 bases separated the two germline ends. The germline CDR1 and CDR2 sequences are MGHRA and YSYEKL. The CDR3 runs 14 residues. CDR3 residues: CASSQGQDTDTQYF. DNA of the CDR3: TGCGCCAGCAGCCAAGGACAGGACACAGATACGCAGTATTTT.

The rearrangement uses TRBV4-3 and TRBJ2-1, with 8 bases lining up with TRBD2. The CDR3 has 17 residues. V shed 4 bases, J shed 9 bases, and the junction held 17 bases outside the gene matches. The V gene's germline CDR1 is LGHNA and CDR2 YSLEER. The CDR3 protein is CASSLLSERGWWSEQFF. DNA for the CDR3: TGCGCCAGCAGCCTACTCTCGGAGCGGGGGTGGTGGAGTGAGCAGTTCTTC.

V gene TRBV5-4 combines with J gene TRBJ2-3; D unresolved. CDR1 is SGHNT and CDR2 is YYREEE in the germline V gene (reference sequence). The V end was cut by 0 bases, the J end by 1 base, with 6 bases between. The CDR3 sequence is 14 residues long. The CDR3 reads CASSLGLGTDTQYF. DNA for the CDR3: TGTGCCAGCAGCTTGGGGCTCGGCACAGATACGCAGTATTTT.

This clone was seen a single time. This rearrangement joins TRBV5-4 to TRBJ2-7, with D possibly TRBD1 on 5 matching bases. This CDR3 has 13 amino acids. Looked up from germline, CDR1 is SGHNT and CDR2 is YYREEE (reference sequence). V lost 0 bases, J lost 6 bases, and 10 bases lay in between. CDR3 in DNA: TGTGCCAGCAGCTTGGGACAGCCAACCGAGCAGTACTTC. Its protein is CASSLGQPTEQYF.

This chain joins TRBV18 and TRBJ2-1; possible D gene TRBD2, 7 bases. Trimming took 1 base from V and 5 from J, leaving 12 bases between them. Germline V gene sequence: CDR1 KGHSH, CDR2 LQKENI. The CDR3 spans 15 residues. CDR3 sequence: CASSPREGGDNEQFF. Here the CDR3 DNA reads TGTGCCAGCTCACCACGTGAGGGGGGGGACAATGAGCAGTTCTTC.

The chain is built from TRBV5-5 and TRBJ1-2, with D perhaps matching TRBD1 (6 bases). Trimming cost V 5 bases and J 8 bases, with 13 bases left between them. The CDR3 consists of 12 residues. From germline, CDR1 is SGHKS and CDR2 YYEKEE (reference sequence). CDR3 sequence reads: CASRPTGSGYTF. The CDR3 DNA reads as TGTGCCAGCAGACCCACAGGGAGCGGCTACACCTTC.

The J gene is TRBJ1-6, the V gene TRBV5-1; D not certain. This CDR3 has 16 amino acids. Germline-derived CDR1 and CDR2 are SGHRS and YFSETQ. The V end lost 0 bases, the J end lost 4 bases, and 11 bases lay between the germline ends. The CDR3 region is CASSLAGNGYNSPLHF. For the CDR3, the DNA is TGCGCCAGCAGCTTGGCCGGGAACGGGTATAATTCACCCCTCCACTTT. The full variable domain, completed using reference TRBV5-1 and TRBJ1-6, is KAGVTQTPRYLIKTRGQQVTLSCSPISGHRSVSWYQQTPGQGLQFLFEYFSETQRNKGNFPGRFSGRQFSNSRSEMNVSTLELGDSALYLCASSLAGNGYNSPLHFGNGTRLTVT.

The genes are TRBV5-6 and TRBJ2-6; perhaps TRBD1 as D (5 bases). CDR1 and CDR2 (germline): SGHDT, YYEEEE. The V gene lost 2 bases and the J gene lost 4 bases, with 13 bases spanning the gap. This CDR3 spans 16 amino acids. The CDR3 DNA sequence: TGTGCCAGCAGCTTCTTAACAGGCGGAGGGGCCAACGTCCTGACTTTC. This codes for CASSFLTGGGANVLTF.

The J gene is TRBJ2-1, the V gene TRBV5-4; no clear D. V lost 0 bases to trimming and J lost 0 bases, with 10 bases between them. The CDR3 runs 16 residues. Germline V gene lookup returns CDR1 SGHNT and CDR2 YYREEE (reference sequence). The CDR3 DNA is TGTGCCAGCAGCTTGGCCGCACTTAGCTCCTACAATGAGCAGTTCTTC. It specifies CASSLAALSSYNEQFF.

The rearrangement links TRBV2 to TRBJ2-7; TRBD2 is a possible D gene (5 bases). Trimming cost V 9 bases and J 3 bases, with 12 bases left between them. Germline CDR1 and CDR2: SNHLY and FYNNEI. The CDR3 is made up of 12 amino acids. CDR3 DNA: TGTGCCAGGGGAGACTCGATCTACGAGCAGTACTTC. Its translation is CARGDSIYEQYF.

The V call is TRBV5-6, the J call TRBJ1-5, with unresolved D. The V gene lost 0 bases and the J gene lost 0 bases, with 16 bases spanning the gap. The CDR3 contains 18 residues. Per germline, CDR1 SGHDT and CDR2 YYEEEE. The CDR3 region has the DNA TGTGCCAGCAGCTTGGGCGCGCGCGCGGCCCATAGCAATCAGCCCCAGCATTTT. It is translated as CASSLGARAAHSNQPQHF.

The chain uses TRBV6-5 and TRBJ2-1; D not resolved. The CDR3 spans 13 residues. The germline CDR1 and CDR2 sequences are MNHEY and SVGAGI. V shed 0 bases and J shed 6 bases, with 6 bases lying between them. CDR3 loop: CASSYSSLNEQFF. CDR3 DNA sequence: TGTGCCAGCAGTTACTCCTCCCTCAATGAGCAGTTCTTC.

This clone was seen once. This rearrangement joins TRBV27 to TRBJ1-6, with 10 bases identical to TRBD1. Germline assignment: CDR1 MNHEY and CDR2 SMNVEV (reference sequence). The ends lost 10 bases at V and 6 bases at J; junction bases unmatched: 6. The CDR3 length is 14 residues. The CDR3 coding sequence is TGTGCCATCCGGACAGGGGGAGGTAATTCACCCCTCCACTTT. Encoded protein: CAIRTGGGNSPLHF.

The CDR3 DNA sequence: TGTGCCAGCAGCTGTCTCAGATCTAACTATGGCTACACCTTC. Amino acid sequence: CASSCLRSNYGYTF. The chain is built from TRBV11-2 and TRBJ1-2; D gene ambiguous. The CDR3 is 14 residues long. Germline V lookup: CDR1 SGHAT, CDR2 FQNNGV. V was shortened by 4 bases and J by 0 bases, with 9 bases between the two germline ends. Combining the CDR3 with reference TRBV11-2 and TRBJ1-2 gives the whole variable domain EAGVAQSPRYKIIEKRQSVAFWCNPISGHATLYWYQQILGQGPKLLIQFQNNGVVDDSQLPKDRFSAERLKGVDSTLKIQPAKLEDSAVYLCASSCLRSNYGYTFGSGTRLTVV.

This clone has a single count. This chain joins TRBV18 and TRBJ1-3; no definite D call. The CDR3 spans 17 residues. Germline V lookup: CDR1 KGHSH, CDR2 LQKENI. V was pared by 0 bases and J by 0 bases, with 12 bases between. CDR3 loop: CASSPPLSSFSGNTIYF. The DNA of the CDR3 is TGTGCCAGCTCACCACCGTTGAGTTCTTTCTCTGGAAACACCATATATTTT. Based on the CDR3 plus reference TRBV18 and TRBJ1-3, the full variable domain is NAGVMQNPRHLVRRRGQEARLRCSPMKGHSHVYWYRQLPEEGLKFMVYLQKENIIDESGMPKERFSAEFPKEGPSILRIQQVVRGDSAAYFCASSPPLSSFSGNTIYFGEGSWLTVV.